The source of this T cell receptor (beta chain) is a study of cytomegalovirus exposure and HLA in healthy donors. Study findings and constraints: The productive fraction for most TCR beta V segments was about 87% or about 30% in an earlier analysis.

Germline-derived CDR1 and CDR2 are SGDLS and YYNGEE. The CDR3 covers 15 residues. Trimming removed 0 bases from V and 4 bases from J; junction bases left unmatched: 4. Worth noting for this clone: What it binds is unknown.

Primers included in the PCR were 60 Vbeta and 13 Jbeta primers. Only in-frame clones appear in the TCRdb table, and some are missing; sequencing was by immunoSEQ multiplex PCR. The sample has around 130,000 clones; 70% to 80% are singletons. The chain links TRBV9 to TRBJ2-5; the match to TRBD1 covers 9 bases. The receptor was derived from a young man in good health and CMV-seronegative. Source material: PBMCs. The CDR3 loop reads CASSVATGGSETQYF. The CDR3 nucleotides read TGTGCCAGCAGCGTAGCTACAGGGGGCTCAGAGACCCAGTACTTC. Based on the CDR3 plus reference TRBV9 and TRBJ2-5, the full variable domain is DSGVTQTPKHLITATGQRVTLRCSPRSGDLSVYWYQQSLDQGLQFLIQYYNGEERAKGNILERFSAQQFPDLHSELNLSSLELGDSALYFCASSVATGGSETQYFGPGTRLLVL.